The text below deals with one TCR beta chain. Each CDR3 protein is one row after TCRdb ran MiXCR on the reads. The sample has hundreds of thousands of distinct CDR3 sequences, about 24% seen once; the top ten hold 8%. This record comes from a study of T cell repertoires in cytomegalovirus infection. This CDR3 has 15 amino acids. Germline loops: CDR1 LNHDA, CDR2 SQIVND (reference sequence). V shed 6 bases, J shed 9 bases, and the junction held 8 bases outside the gene matches. The sequence was collected from a human donor in good health (CMV status not recorded). Some clones in this sample may be carry-over from other donors' samples. Sequenced sample: CD8+ T cells from PBMCs. The chain joins TRBV19 to TRBJ2-1, with 13 positions matching TRBD2. The CDR3 sequence is CASRLLAGGHAEQFF. CDR3 DNA sequence: TGTGCCAGTAGGTTACTAGCGGGGGGGCATGCTGAGCAGTTCTTC.